This entry is about one T cell receptor beta chain. Its cognate antigen is unknown. This entry is derived from a study of post-analysis software for immune sequencing data. Overall study context: Recorded subtypes: relapsing-remitting, secondary progressive, progressive-relapsing; some patients unannotated.

The CDR3 runs to 17 residues. V trimming: 5 bases; J trimming: 9 bases; junction bases outside the gene matches: 14. The germline gives CDR1 SGHNT, CDR2 YENEEA. Whole-study findings and limits: Strong same-batch co-clustering of samples appeared with F measure clustering. The five TRBV segments detected at higher frequency in patients than in controls included TRBV5-6, TRBV5-1 and TRBV20-1.

Prepared libraries of TCR beta cDNA carried unique molecular identifiers. cDNA molecules numbering about half a million came from about 0.94 to 9.7 million T cells. TCRdb reanalysed the PCR reads using MiXCR and keeps one entry per CDR3 protein. The sample records approximately 730,000 distinct CDR3 sequences, about 43% being singletons. The TCR was taken from a girl between 10 and 17 years old with multiple sclerosis. Sequenced sample: blood. The chain is built from TRBV11-3 and TRBJ2-1, with 12 bases that match TRBD2. CDR3 sequence (DNA): TGTGCCAGCAGCCTCCTATCGACTAGCGGGAGTAAGGGTGAGCAGTTCTTC. Translating gives CASSLLSTSGSKGEQFF.